This entry lists 23 T cell receptor beta chains sequenced from one sample in a study of blood T cell repertoires in COVID-19. Using immunoSEQ multiplex PCR, the repertoire was profiled, and TCRdb retains in-frame clones only, with some absent. The table includes 350,000 to 400,000 clones, less than 90% detected once. Sequenced input: peripheral blood. The receptors come from a woman aged 55-70 years with COVID-19, enrolled during active disease.

The chain is built from TRBV2 and TRBJ2-2; a weak D match, TRBD2 (6 bases). The V gene lost 7 bases and the J gene lost 1 base, with 10 bases spanning the gap. The CDR3 totals 14 residues. Germline assignment: CDR1 SNHLY and CDR2 FYNNEI. CDR3: CASNPGVNTGELFF. The CDR3, as DNA: TGTGCCAGCAATCCGGGAGTGAACACCGGGGAGCTGTTTTTT.

This clone was observed many times. This chain uses TRBV6-1 with TRBJ1-2; D gene uncertain. The CDR3 covers 15 residues. The V gene lost 0 bases and the J gene lost 0 bases, with 8 bases spanning the gap. Germline-derived CDR1 and CDR2 are MNHNS and SASEGT. DNA for the CDR3: TGTGCCAGCAGTGAAGCGCAGGTTTCTAACTATGGCTACACCTTC. This codes for CASSEAQVSNYGYTF.

The gene calls are TRBV12-2 and TRBJ1-4; TRBD1 reflects the table's D call only, with no check against the DNA. TRBV12-2 is a pseudogene locus. The CDR3 length is 15 residues. DNA of the CDR3: TGTGCAAGTCGCACGGACAGGGATTGTGGTGAAAAACTGTTTTTT. It specifies CASRTDRDCGEKLFF.

This clone has a single count. This chain links TRBV5-1 with TRBJ2-3; the D gene is possibly TRBD2 (6 bases). V lost 0 bases and J 2 bases, leaving 10 bases between the germline ends. Germline V gene lookup returns CDR1 SGHRS and CDR2 YFSETQ. The CDR3 covers 15 residues. The CDR3 sequence is CASSLGAGFTDTQYF. In DNA form, the CDR3 reads TGCGCCAGCAGCTTGGGCGCGGGGTTCACAGATACGCAGTATTTT.

The chain combines TRBV6-2 or TRBV6-3 with TRBJ1-2; 8 bases fit TRBD1. The CDR3 consists of 17 residues. V shed 5 bases and J 1 base; nucleotides not matched to a gene: 12. Germline values: CDR1 MNHEY, CDR2 SVGEGT. DNA for the CDR3: TGTGCCAGCAGTAAACTACGGACAGGGCGTTTTAACTATGGCTACACCTTC. Amino acids: CASSKLRTGRFNYGYTF.

This clone was seen only once. The CDR3 bases are TGTGCCAGTAGTAACGGGGATGGCACCGGGGAGCTGTTTTTT. It translates to CASSNGDGTGELFF. The genes are TRBV19 and TRBJ2-2; a weak D match, TRBD2 (5 bases). V was trimmed by 4 bases and J by 4 bases, leaving 10 bases between them. CDR1 and CDR2 from the germline V gene are LNHDA and SQIVND (reference sequence). The CDR3 runs to 14 residues.

This rearrangement joins TRBV4-3 to TRBJ2-3, with D maybe TRBD2 (6 bases). The CDR3 sequence is 14 residues long. CDR1 is LGHNA and CDR2 is YSLEER in the germline V gene. V was clipped by 4 bases and J by 2 bases, with 10 bases between them. In DNA form, the CDR3 reads TGCGCCAGCAGCCGGAGGGGCCACACAGATACGCAGTATTTT. This gives the protein CASSRRGHTDTQYF.

V gene TRBV7-9 combines with J gene TRBJ1-2; D might be TRBD1 (5 bases). CDR3 length: 15 residues. V was pared by 3 bases and J by 4 bases, with 15 bases between. The germline gives CDR1 SEHNR, CDR2 FQNEAQ (reference sequence). The CDR3 DNA sequence: TGTGCCAGCAGCTTGGGGGTGGAGGGTTTCTATGGCTACACCTTC. Translated: CASSLGVEGFYGYTF.

J is TRBJ2-1 and V is TRBV20-1; D perhaps matches TRBD1 (6 bases). V was shortened by 5 bases and J by 14 bases, with 16 bases between the two germline ends. Per the germline V gene, CDR1 is DFQATT and CDR2 is SNEGSKA (reference sequence). CDR3 length equals 11 residues. In nucleotides, the CDR3 is TGCAGTGCTTTTCTACAGGGTAAGAAGTTCTTC. Amino acids: CSAFLQGKKFF.

CDR3 nucleotide sequence: TGCGCCAGCGCGCGCGGCTACAATGAGCAGTTCTTC. Translating gives CASARGYNEQFF. This chain uses TRBV4-1 with TRBJ2-1; D gene ambiguous. Germline CDR1 reads MGHRA; CDR2 reads YSYEKL. Trimming took 8 bases from V and 3 from J, leaving 8 bases between them. This CDR3 has 12 residues.

This chain joins TRBV6-1 and TRBJ2-5, with D tentatively TRBD2 (6 bases). The CDR3 totals 14 residues. V was cut by 2 bases and J by 2 bases, with 9 bases left in between. Germline lookup yields CDR1 MNHNS and CDR2 SASEGT. The CDR3 region is CASSEQGGQETQYF. The CDR3 coding sequence is TGTGCCAGCAGTGAACAGGGAGGACAAGAGACCCAGTACTTC.

The CDR3 DNA sequence: TGTGCCAGCAGCCTCATCAGGGGGCGGGGGTCCAATGAGCAGTTCTTC. The encoded protein is CASSLIRGRGSNEQFF. The chain joins TRBV11-2 to TRBJ2-1, with D perhaps matching TRBD1 (8 bases). V gave up 5 bases and J gave up 6 bases, with 20 bases separating them. Germline CDR1 and CDR2: SGHAT and FQNNGV. The CDR3 runs to 16 residues.

This clone was observed many times. This chain uses TRBV6-2 or TRBV6-3 with TRBJ2-1, with D possibly TRBD2 on 5 matching bases. The CDR3 has 13 amino acids. Trimming took 4 bases from V and 3 from J, leaving 7 bases between them. The germline CDR1 and CDR2 sequences are MNHEY and SVGEGT. Here the CDR3 reads CASSSGDYNEQFF. CDR3 coding DNA: TGTGCCAGCAGTTCCGGGGACTACAATGAGCAGTTCTTC.

This clone has only a few counts. This chain connects TRBV5-1 to TRBJ1-2; tentative D call: TRBD1 (5 bases). The length of the CDR3 is 15 residues. Per the germline V gene, CDR1 is SGHRS and CDR2 is YFSETQ. Trimming pared 4 bases from V and 5 bases from J, leaving 18 bases between. CDR3 region: CASSRGGGSGYGYTF. In DNA, the CDR3 is TGCGCCAGCAGCAGGGGAGGAGGGTCGGGGTATGGCTACACCTTC.

V gene TRBV11-2 combines with J gene TRBJ2-7; no definite D call. V gave up 5 bases and J gave up 5 bases, with 10 bases separating them. The CDR3 has 12 amino acids. Germline CDR1 SGHAT, CDR2 FQNNGV. The CDR3 DNA follows: TGTGCCAGCAGCCTTGCTCTAAACGAGCAGTACTTC. This encodes CASSLALNEQYF.

V usage is TRBV19 and J usage is TRBJ1-4; 7 nucleotides align to TRBD1. Trimming took 6 bases from V and 0 from J; bases not matched to a gene: 16. This CDR3 has 19 residues. In germline, CDR1 is LNHDA, CDR2 SQIVND (reference sequence). The CDR3 here is CASSHPRDRVKATNEKLFF. DNA for the CDR3: TGTGCCAGTAGCCACCCCCGGGACAGAGTAAAAGCAACTAATGAAAAACTGTTTTTT.

The chain employs TRBV24-1 and TRBJ2-1, with TRBD2 matching 12 bases. Per germline, CDR1 KGHDR and CDR2 SFDVKD. The V gene end was trimmed by 6 bases and the J gene end by 9 bases; junction bases not matched to a gene: 5. CDR3 size: 14 residues. The CDR3 spells CATSSSGGAGEQFF. In nucleotides, the CDR3 is TGTGCCACCAGTTCTAGCGGGGGGGCCGGTGAGCAGTTCTTC.

The chain is built from TRBV19 and TRBJ1-3, with 12 bases matching TRBD1. The length of the CDR3 is 17 residues. Trimming cost V 5 bases and J 0 bases; bases outside gene matches: 5. CDR1 and CDR2 (germline): LNHDA, SQIVND (reference sequence). The CDR3 loop reads CASSPGQGAFSGNTIYF. The CDR3 nucleotides are TGTGCCAGTAGTCCGGGACAGGGGGCTTTCTCTGGAAACACCATATATTTT.

This clone has only one observation. The rearrangement joins TRBV6-5 to TRBJ2-7, with D possibly being TRBD1 (6 bases). CDR1 and CDR2 (germline): MNHEY, SVGAGI. This CDR3 spans 14 amino acids. Trimming removed 5 bases from V and 2 bases from J, with 13 bases in between. The CDR3 bases are TGTGCCAGCAGTCGAAACAGGGACCCCTACGAGCAGTACTTC. It yields the protein CASSRNRDPYEQYF.

The chain joins TRBV7-2 to TRBJ1-1; tentatively, D is TRBD1 (5 bases). Trimming removed 5 bases from V and 4 bases from J, with 14 bases in between. Germline V CDR1 and CDR2: SGHTA, FQGNSA. The CDR3 length is 14 residues. The CDR3 DNA reads TGTGCCAGCAGCGCCCGAACAGGCACCACTGAAGCTTTCTTT. Its translation is CASSARTGTTEAFF.

The chain links TRBV5-1 to TRBJ1-2; 7 bases agree with TRBD1. J was trimmed by 7 bases and V by 1 base; bases with no gene match: 7. From germline, CDR1 is SGHRS and CDR2 YFSETQ. The CDR3 totals 14 residues. The CDR3 DNA reads as TGCGCCAGCAGCTTGACAGGGGTCCCAGGTGGCTACACCTTC. This codes for CASSLTGVPGGYTF.

The CDR3 nucleotides are TGTGCAAGTCGCTCGTCCGCTGACGGGGGGGAACAGGACTACAATGAGCAGTTCTTC. Residues: CASRSSADGGEQDYNEQFF. The chain recombines TRBV12-2 with TRBJ2-1; TRBD2 is the table's D call and was not checked against the DNA. TRBV12-2 has pseudogene status. CDR3 length equals 19 residues.

The chain couples TRBV30 to TRBJ2-2, with a possible D match to TRBD2 (5 bases). This CDR3 comprises 11 residues. Germline V gene lookup returns CDR1 GTSNPN and CDR2 SVGIG (reference sequence). Deletions cut 7 bases from V and 7 bases from J, with 10 bases between. The CDR3 loop reads CASGEGGELFF. In DNA, the CDR3 is TGTGCCTCCGGCGAGGGCGGGGAGCTGTTTTTT. Combining the CDR3 with reference TRBV30 and TRBJ2-2 gives the whole variable domain SQTIHQWPATLVQPVGSPLSLECTVEGTSNPNLYWYRQAAGRGLQLLFYSVGIGQISSEVPQNLSASRPQDRQFILSSKKLLLSDSGFYLCASGEGGELFFGEGSRLTVL.